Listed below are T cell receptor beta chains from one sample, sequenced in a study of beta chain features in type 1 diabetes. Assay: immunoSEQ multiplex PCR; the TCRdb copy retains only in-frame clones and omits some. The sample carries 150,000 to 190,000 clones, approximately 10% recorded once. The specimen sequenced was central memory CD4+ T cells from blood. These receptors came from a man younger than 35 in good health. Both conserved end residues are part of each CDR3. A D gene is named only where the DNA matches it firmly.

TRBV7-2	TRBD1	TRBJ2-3	CASSPPGTGRGDTQYF
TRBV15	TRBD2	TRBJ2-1	CATSREVGSGRGEQFF
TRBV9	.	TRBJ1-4	CASSVSGTLRVWEKLFF
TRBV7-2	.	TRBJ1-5	CASSSRGVGGQPQHF
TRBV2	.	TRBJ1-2	CASILQGLNGYTF
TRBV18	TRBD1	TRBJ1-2	CASSLLTGGGYGYTF
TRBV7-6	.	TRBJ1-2	CASSLNPGTVSGGYTF
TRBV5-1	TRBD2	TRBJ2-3	CASSSRREADTQYF
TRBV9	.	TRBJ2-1	CASSVGRAHNEQFF
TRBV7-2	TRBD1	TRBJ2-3	CASSLMRTGPDTQYF
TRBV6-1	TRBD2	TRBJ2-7	CAIWTSGRVEQYF
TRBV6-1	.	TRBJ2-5	CASREDPQETQYF
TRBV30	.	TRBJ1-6	CGGGREGVTPLHF
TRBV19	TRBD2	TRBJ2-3	CASRLRLAGGTDTQYF
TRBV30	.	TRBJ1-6	CAWSRGRGGNSPLHF
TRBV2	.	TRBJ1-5	CASSRAPGGNQPQHF
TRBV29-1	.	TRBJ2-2	CSVGVGTGTGELFF
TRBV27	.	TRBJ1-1	CASSLRESYEAFF
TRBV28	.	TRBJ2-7	CASSLNVAYEQYF
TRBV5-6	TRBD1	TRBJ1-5	CASSGDRGRQPQHF
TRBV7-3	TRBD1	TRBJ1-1	CASSARTGLGTEAFF
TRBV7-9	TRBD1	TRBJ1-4	CASSPNRGMGNEKLFF
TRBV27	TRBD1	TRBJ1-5	CASSFDRQGFRYSNQPQHF
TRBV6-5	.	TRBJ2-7	CASSEHVIYEQYF
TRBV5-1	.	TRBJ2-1	CASSYFSSDYYNEQFF
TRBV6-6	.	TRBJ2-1	CASSYSARGDEQFF
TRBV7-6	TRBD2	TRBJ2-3	CASSLALSGGVVTQYF
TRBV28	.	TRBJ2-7	CASSPPRQASSYEQYF
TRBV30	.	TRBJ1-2	CAWSISGGYGYTF
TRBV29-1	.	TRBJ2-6	CSVEWQAGANVLTF
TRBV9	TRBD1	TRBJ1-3	CASSASDRGTFSGNTIYF
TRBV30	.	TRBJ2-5	CAWSGEVRETQYF
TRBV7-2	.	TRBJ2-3	CASSFSRIVSLGSTDTQYF
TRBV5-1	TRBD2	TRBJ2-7	CASSLAAGEWGEQYF
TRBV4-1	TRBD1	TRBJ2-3	CASGPQQGASDTQYF
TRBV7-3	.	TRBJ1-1	CASSFKAGLTEAFF
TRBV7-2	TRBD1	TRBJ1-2	CASSLDRTNYGYTF
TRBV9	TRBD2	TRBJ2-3	CASSASGDVTDTQYF
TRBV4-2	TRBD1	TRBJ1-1	CASSQGVGTGGNTEAFF
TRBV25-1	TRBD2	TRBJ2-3	CASSVAGDTDTQYF
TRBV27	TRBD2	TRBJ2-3	CASSFSGSSPDTQYF
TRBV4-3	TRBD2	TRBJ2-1	CASSQSRLAGGSYNEQFF
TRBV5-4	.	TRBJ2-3	CASSLGLLDTQYF
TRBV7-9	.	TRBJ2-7	CASSSGGTSSYEQYF
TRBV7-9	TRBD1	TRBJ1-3	CASRDRDPSSGNTIYF
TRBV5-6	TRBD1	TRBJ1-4	CASSPWTGNGEKLFF
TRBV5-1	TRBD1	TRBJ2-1	CASSLLGTGGNEQFF
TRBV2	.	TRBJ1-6	CASRRTDSPLHF
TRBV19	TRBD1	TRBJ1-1	CASNRGWTGTEAFF
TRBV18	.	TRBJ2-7	CASSRGTGYEQYF
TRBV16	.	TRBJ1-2	CASSQYDLTRGYGYTF
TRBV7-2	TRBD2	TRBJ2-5	CASSLRLAGGETQYF
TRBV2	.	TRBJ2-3	CASSESGAFEHF
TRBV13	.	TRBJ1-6	CASSLGRQNSPLHF